Following are 12 T cell receptor beta chains from one sample sequenced in a study of blood T cell repertoires in COVID-19. Clones were sequenced by immunoSEQ multiplex PCR, and TCRdb holds only the in-frame ones, with some missing. Among 150,000 to 200,000 clones listed, roughly nine tenths were seen once. Sequenced sample: peripheral blood. These receptor sequences come from a man between 18 and 29 years old who had recovered from COVID-19.

The V call is TRBV2, the J call TRBJ1-5, with 8 bases fitting TRBD1. The CDR3 sequence is 13 residues long. Germline loops: CDR1 SNHLY, CDR2 FYNNEI. V lost 8 bases and J lost 4; bases outside the gene matches: 4. CDR3: CASRTGGNQPQHF. The CDR3 DNA is TGTGCCAGCCGAACAGGGGGTAATCAGCCCCAGCATTTT.

The chain couples TRBV6-2 or TRBV6-3 to TRBJ1-2, with a possible D match to TRBD1 (5 bases). The CDR3 is 11 residues long. V gave up 5 bases and J gave up 8 bases, with 9 bases separating them. The V gene's germline CDR1 is MNHEY and CDR2 SVGEGT. CDR3 nucleotide sequence: TGTGCCAGCAGTCAGGGTCACGGCTACACCTTC. Translated: CASSQGHGYTF.

J is TRBJ2-3 and V is TRBV24-1; 8 positions agree with TRBD1. Germline assignment: CDR1 KGHDR and CDR2 SFDVKD. V gave up 6 bases and J gave up 1 base; unmatched junction bases: 5. The CDR3 has 15 amino acids. The CDR3 bases are TGTGCCACCAGTCAGGGGGCTTACGGCACAGATACGCAGTATTTT. It specifies CATSQGAYGTDTQYF.

The chain has TRBV20-1 and TRBJ1-4; D not resolved. Per germline, CDR1 DFQATT and CDR2 SNEGSKA (reference sequence). V was trimmed by 3 bases and J by 4 bases, leaving 6 bases between them. The CDR3 runs to 12 residues. The CDR3 DNA reads as TGCAGTGCTAGTCCGGTTAATGAAAAACTGTTTTTT. Its translation: CSASPVNEKLFF.

V gene TRBV24-1 combines with J gene TRBJ2-7; 9 nucleotides agree with TRBD1. CDR3 length: 14 amino acids. V dropped 9 bases and J dropped 3; count of bases not matched to a gene: 8. Germline V gene data show CDR1 as KGHDR and CDR2 as SFDVKD. The CDR3 sequence: CATPTGQGFYEQYF. For the CDR3, the DNA is TGTGCCACCCCCACTGGACAGGGGTTCTACGAGCAGTACTTC.

The count of this clone is one. CDR3 sequence reads: CASPYRRLSYEQYF. In nucleotides, the CDR3 is TGCGCCAGCCCCTATCGGCGGCTTTCCTACGAGCAGTACTTC. The chain uses TRBV23-1 and TRBJ2-7, with D unclear. TRBV23-1 has ORF status, its function being uncertain. The CDR3 has 14 residues. Trimming took off 8 bases at V and 1 base at J, with 15 bases between the two ends.

CDR3 bases: TGTGCCAGCAGTTTGGGGACTAGCGGTGCCCAAGGCGGGTTACGATTCGGGCAGTACTTC. Amino acid sequence: CASSLGTSGAQGGLRFGQYF. The rearrangement joins TRBV27 to TRBJ2-7, with 11 nucleotides matching TRBD2. This CDR3 has 20 residues. The V gene end was trimmed by 3 bases and the J gene end by 9 bases; junction bases not matched to a gene: 25. Germline CDR1 is MNHEY and CDR2 is SMNVEV (reference sequence).

The rearrangement uses TRBV6-5 and TRBJ2-7, with D possibly matching TRBD2 (6 bases). The length of the CDR3 is 15 residues. Germline V gene sequence: CDR1 MNHEY, CDR2 SVGAGI. The V gene lost 2 bases and the J gene lost 4 bases, with 15 bases spanning the gap. CDR3: CASSYEGSGGYEQYF. The CDR3 region has the DNA TGTGCCAGCAGTTACGAGGGTAGCGGAGGATACGAGCAGTACTTC.

The CDR3 region has the DNA TGCGCCAGCACAGATGGGGGCATCGAGACCCAGTACTTC. It codes for CASTDGGIETQYF. The chain employs TRBV5-1 and TRBJ2-5, with D maybe TRBD1 (6 bases). The V gene lost 6 bases and the J gene lost 5 bases, with 14 bases spanning the gap. The CDR3 has 13 residues. CDR1 is SGHRS, CDR2 YFSETQ, per germline.

This chain's CDR3 is CASSPLPGVELGSYNEQFF. The DNA for the CDR3 is TGTGCCAGCAGCCCCTTGCCAGGGGTAGAATTAGGATCCTACAATGAGCAGTTCTTC. This chain connects TRBV28 to TRBJ2-1, with D perhaps TRBD1 (6 bases). The CDR3 extends over 19 amino acids. The V end lost 6 bases, the J end lost 1 base, and 25 bases lay between the germline ends. Germline CDR1 MDHEN, CDR2 SYDVKM. The entire variable domain, with the rest obtained from reference TRBV28 and TRBJ2-1, is as follows: DVKVTQSSRYLVKRTGEKVFLECVQDMDHENMFWYRQDPGLGLRLIYFSYDVKMKEKGDIPEGYSVSREKKERFSLILESASTNQTSMYLCASSPLPGVELGSYNEQFFGPGTRLTVL.

V is TRBV20-1 and J is TRBJ1-5, with D unresolved. The V end was cut by 5 bases, the J end by 6 bases, with 8 bases between. CDR1 and CDR2 (germline): DFQATT, SNEGSKA (reference sequence). The CDR3 sequence is 11 residues long. CDR3 sequence (DNA): TGCAGTGCTTCGACGGGTCAGCCCCAGCATTTT. Translated, it gives CSASTGQPQHF.

This chain uses TRBV7-6 with TRBJ2-5, with D perhaps TRBD1 (5 bases). From germline, CDR1 is SGHVS and CDR2 FNYEAQ. CDR3 length: 15 residues. V lost 1 base to trimming and J lost 5 bases, with 14 bases between them. CDR3 in DNA: TGTGCCAGCAGCTTAGGACGACAGACCGGGGAGACCCAGTACTTC. Amino acid sequence: CASSLGRQTGETQYF.